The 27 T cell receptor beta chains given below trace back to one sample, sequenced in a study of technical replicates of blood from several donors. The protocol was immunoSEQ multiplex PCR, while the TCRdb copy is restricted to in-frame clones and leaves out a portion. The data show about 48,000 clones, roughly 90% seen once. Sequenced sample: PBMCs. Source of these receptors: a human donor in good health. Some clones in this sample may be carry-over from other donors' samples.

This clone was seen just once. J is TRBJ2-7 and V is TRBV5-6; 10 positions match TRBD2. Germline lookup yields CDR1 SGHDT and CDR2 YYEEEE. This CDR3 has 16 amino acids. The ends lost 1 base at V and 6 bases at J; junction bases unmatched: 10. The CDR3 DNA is TGTGCCAGCAGCTTGAGCGGGAGGGCCGCTCAGTTCGAGCAGTACTTC. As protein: CASSLSGRAAQFEQYF. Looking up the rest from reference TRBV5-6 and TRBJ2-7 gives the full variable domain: DAGVTQSPTHLIKTRGQQVTLRCSPKSGHDTVSWYQQALGQGPQFIFQYYEEEERQRGNFPDRFSGHQFPNYSSELNVNALLLGDSALYLCASSLSGRAAQFEQYFGPGTRLTVT.

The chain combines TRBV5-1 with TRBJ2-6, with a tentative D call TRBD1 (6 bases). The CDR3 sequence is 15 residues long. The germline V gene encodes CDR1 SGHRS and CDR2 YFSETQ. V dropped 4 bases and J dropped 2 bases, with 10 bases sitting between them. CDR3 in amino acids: CASSITGTGANVLTF. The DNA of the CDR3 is TGCGCCAGCAGCATAACAGGGACTGGGGCCAACGTCCTGACTTTC.

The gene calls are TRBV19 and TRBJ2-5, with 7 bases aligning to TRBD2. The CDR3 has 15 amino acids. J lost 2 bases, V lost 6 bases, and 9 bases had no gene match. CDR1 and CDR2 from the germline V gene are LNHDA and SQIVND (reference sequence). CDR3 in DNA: TGTGCCAGTAGCACCCTCGGGGGAGGGCAAGAGACCCAGTACTTC. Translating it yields CASSTLGGGQETQYF.

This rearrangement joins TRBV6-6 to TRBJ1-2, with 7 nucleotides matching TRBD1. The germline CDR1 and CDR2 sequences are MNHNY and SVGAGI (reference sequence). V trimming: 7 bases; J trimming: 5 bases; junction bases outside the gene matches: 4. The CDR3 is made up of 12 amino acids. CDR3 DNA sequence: TGTGCCAGCAACCCGACAGGGTATGGCTACACCTTC. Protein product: CASNPTGYGYTF.

In DNA, the CDR3 is TGTGCCAGCAGTTTCCGGCAGGGGGGTTCACCCCTCCACTTT. Translation gives CASSFRQGGSPLHF. V usage is TRBV27 and J usage is TRBJ1-6; 7 nucleotides align to TRBD1. The CDR3 extends over 14 amino acids. Germline trimming cut 3 bases from V and 9 bases from J; bases unmatched to any gene: 5. Germline lookup yields CDR1 MNHEY and CDR2 SMNVEV (reference sequence).

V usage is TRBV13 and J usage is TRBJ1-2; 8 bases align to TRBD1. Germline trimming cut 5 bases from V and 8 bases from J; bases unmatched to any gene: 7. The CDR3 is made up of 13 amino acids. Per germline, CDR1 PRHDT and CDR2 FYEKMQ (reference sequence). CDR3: CASSPQGALGYTF. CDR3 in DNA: TGTGCCAGCAGCCCTCAGGGGGCTTTGGGCTACACCTTC.

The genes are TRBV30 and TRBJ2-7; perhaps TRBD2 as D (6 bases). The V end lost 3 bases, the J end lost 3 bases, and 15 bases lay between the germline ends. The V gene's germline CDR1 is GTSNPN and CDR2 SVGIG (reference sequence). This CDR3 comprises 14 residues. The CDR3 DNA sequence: TGTGCCTGGAGCAAAGCGGGTAGAGGCTACGAGCAGTACTTC. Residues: CAWSKAGRGYEQYF. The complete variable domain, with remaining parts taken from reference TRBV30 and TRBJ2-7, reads SQTIHQWPATLVQPVGSPLSLECTVEGTSNPNLYWYRQAAGRGLQLLFYSVGIGQISSEVPQNLSASRPQDRQFILSSKKLLLSDSGFYLCAWSKAGRGYEQYFGPGTRLTVT.

CDR3 sequence reads: CASSQDWQEYGYTF. In DNA form, the CDR3 reads TGTGCCAGCAGCCAAGATTGGCAGGAATATGGCTACACCTTC. The V call is TRBV4-2, the J call TRBJ1-2; unclear D gene. The CDR3 has 14 residues. V gave up 0 bases and J gave up 5 bases, with 10 bases separating them. Germline V lookup: CDR1 LGHNA, CDR2 YNFKEQ.

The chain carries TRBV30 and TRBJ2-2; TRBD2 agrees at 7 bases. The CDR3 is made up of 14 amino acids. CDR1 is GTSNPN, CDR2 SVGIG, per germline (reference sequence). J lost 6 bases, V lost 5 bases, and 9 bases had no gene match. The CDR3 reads CAWGGETVPGELFF. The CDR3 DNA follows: TGTGCCTGGGGGGGGGAGACGGTCCCCGGGGAGCTGTTTTTT.

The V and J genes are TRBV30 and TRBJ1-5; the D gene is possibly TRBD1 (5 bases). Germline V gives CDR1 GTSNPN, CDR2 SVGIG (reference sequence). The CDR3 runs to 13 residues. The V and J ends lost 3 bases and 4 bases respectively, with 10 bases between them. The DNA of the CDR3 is TGTGCCTGGAGCAAAGGGGATAATCAGCCCCAGCATTTT. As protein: CAWSKGDNQPQHF. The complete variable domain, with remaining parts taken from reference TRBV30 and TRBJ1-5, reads SQTIHQWPATLVQPVGSPLSLECTVEGTSNPNLYWYRQAAGRGLQLLFYSVGIGQISSEVPQNLSASRPQDRQFILSSKKLLLSDSGFYLCAWSKGDNQPQHFGDGTRLSIL.

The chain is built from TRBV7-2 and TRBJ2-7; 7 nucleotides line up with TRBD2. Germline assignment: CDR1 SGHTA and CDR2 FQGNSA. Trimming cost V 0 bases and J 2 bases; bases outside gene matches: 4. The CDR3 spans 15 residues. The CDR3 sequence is CASSLAGLVPYEQYF. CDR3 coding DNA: TGTGCCAGCAGCTTAGCCGGACTAGTCCCCTACGAGCAGTACTTC. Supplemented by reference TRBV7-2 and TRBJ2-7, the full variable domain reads GAGVSQSPSNKVTEKGKDVELRCDPISGHTALYWYRQSLGQGLEFLIYFQGNSAPDKSGLPSDRFSAERTGGSVSTLTIQRTQQEDSAVYLCASSLAGLVPYEQYFGPGTRLTVT.

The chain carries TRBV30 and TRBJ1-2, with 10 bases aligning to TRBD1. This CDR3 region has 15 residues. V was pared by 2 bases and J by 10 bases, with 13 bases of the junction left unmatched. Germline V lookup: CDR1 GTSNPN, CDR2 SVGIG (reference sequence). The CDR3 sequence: CAWSTDSTGGADYTF. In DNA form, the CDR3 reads TGTGCCTGGAGTACGGACTCGACAGGGGGCGCTGACTACACCTTC.

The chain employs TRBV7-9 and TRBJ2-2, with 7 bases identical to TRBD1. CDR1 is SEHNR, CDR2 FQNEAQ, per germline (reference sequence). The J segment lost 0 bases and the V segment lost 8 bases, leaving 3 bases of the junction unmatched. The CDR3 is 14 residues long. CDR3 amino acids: CASQGQTNTGELFF. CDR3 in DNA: TGTGCCAGCCAGGGACAGACGAACACCGGGGAGCTGTTTTTT.

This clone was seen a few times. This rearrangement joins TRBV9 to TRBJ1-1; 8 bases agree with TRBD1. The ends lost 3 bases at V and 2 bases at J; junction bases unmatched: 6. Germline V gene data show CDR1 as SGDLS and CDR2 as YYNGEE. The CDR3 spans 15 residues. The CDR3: CASSASTGVNTEAFF. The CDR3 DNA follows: TGTGCCAGCAGCGCCTCGACAGGGGTCAACACTGAAGCTTTCTTT.

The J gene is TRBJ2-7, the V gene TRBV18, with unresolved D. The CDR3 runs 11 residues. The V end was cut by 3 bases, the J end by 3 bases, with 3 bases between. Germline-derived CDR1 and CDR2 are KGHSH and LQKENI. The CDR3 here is CASSPNYEQYF. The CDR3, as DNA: TGTGCCAGCTCACCCAACTACGAGCAGTACTTC.

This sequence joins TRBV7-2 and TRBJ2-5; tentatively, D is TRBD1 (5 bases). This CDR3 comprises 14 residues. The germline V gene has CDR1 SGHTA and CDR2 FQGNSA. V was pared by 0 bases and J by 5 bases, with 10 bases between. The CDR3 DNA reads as TGTGCCAGCAGCTTAGCGTCCAGGGCGGAGACCCAGTACTTC. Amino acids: CASSLASRAETQYF.

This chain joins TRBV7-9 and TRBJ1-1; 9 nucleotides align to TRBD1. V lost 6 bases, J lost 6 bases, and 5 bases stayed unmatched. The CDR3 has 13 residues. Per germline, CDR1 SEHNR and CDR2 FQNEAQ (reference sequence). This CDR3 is CASRGQGTAEAFF. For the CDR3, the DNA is TGTGCCAGCAGGGGACAGGGTACGGCTGAAGCTTTCTTT.

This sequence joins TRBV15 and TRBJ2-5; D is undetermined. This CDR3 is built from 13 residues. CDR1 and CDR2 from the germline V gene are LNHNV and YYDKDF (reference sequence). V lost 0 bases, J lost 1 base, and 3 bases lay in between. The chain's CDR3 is CATSRDSQETQYF. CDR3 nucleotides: TGTGCCACCAGCAGAGACAGCCAAGAGACCCAGTACTTC.

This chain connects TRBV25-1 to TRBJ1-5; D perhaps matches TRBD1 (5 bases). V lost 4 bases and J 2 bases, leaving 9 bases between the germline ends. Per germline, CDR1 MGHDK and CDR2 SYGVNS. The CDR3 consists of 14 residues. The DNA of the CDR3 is TGTGCCAGCAGTGGTAGGGGTGGCAATCAGCCCCAGCATTTT. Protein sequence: CASSGRGGNQPQHF.

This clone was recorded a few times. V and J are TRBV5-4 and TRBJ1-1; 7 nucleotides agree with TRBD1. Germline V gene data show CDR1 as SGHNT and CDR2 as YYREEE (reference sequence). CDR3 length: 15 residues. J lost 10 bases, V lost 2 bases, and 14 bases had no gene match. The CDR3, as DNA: TGTGCCAGCAGCTTCCCAGGACAGGCCCTCATTGCAGCTTTCTTT. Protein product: CASSFPGQALIAAFF.

The CDR3 nucleotides are TGTGCCAGCAGCAATAGCGGGGGGGCTGCAGATACGCAGTATTTT. This translates into CASSNSGGAADTQYF. The chain has TRBV7-3 and TRBJ2-3; 11 nucleotides match TRBD2. This CDR3 contains 15 residues. The V gene's germline CDR1 is SGHTA and CDR2 FQGTGA. Unmatched junction bases numbered 5, after V lost 5 bases and J lost 4 bases.

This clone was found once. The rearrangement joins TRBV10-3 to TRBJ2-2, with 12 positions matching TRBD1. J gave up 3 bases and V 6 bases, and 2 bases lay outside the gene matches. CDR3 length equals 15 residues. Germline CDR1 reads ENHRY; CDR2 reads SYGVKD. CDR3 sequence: CAIRRDRGHTGELFF. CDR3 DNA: TGTGCCATCAGGAGGGACAGGGGGCACACCGGGGAGCTGTTTTTT.

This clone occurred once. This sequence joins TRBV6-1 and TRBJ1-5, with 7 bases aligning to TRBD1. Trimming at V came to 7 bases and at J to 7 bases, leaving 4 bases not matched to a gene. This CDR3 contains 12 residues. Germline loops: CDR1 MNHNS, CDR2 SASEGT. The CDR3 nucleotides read TGTGCCAGCATGATACAGGGGCAGCCCCAGCATTTT. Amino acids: CASMIQGQPQHF.

DNA for the CDR3: TGTGCCAGCAGCCCCAGGACAGGGACCCGTCAAGAGACCCAGTACTTC. Translation: CASSPRTGTRQETQYF. The chain carries TRBV9 and TRBJ2-5, with 8 bases aligning to TRBD1. V trimming: 4 bases; J trimming: 2 bases; junction bases outside the gene matches: 10. The CDR3 covers 16 residues. Germline lookup yields CDR1 SGDLS and CDR2 YYNGEE.

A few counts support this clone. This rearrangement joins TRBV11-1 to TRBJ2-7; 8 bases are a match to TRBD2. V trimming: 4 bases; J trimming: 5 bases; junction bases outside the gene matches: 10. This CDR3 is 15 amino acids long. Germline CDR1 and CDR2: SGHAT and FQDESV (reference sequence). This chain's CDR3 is CASSYAGTSLHEQYF. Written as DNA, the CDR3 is TGTGCCAGCAGCTACGCCGGGACTAGTCTCCACGAGCAGTACTTC.

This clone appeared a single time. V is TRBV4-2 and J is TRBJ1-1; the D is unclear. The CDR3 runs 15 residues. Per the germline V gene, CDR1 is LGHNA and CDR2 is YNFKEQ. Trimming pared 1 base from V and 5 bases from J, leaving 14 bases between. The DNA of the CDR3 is TGTGCCAGCAGCCAAGCCCCAGATCGTCGAACTGAAGCTTTCTTT. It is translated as CASSQAPDRRTEAFF.

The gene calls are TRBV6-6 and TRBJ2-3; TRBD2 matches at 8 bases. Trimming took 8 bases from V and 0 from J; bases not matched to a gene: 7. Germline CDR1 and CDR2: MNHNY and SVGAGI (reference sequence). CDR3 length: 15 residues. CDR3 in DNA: TGTGCCAGCTTCGCCGGGGGGGGAAGCACAGATACGCAGTATTTT. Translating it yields CASFAGGGSTDTQYF.